This entry is about one T cell receptor beta chain. Sequenced by immunoSEQ multiplex PCR; TCRdb stores in-frame clones only, minus some. The sample holds around 290,000 clones; 75% to 95% are singletons and the top ten take around 1.1%. These data originate in a study of blood T cell repertoires in COVID-19. Germline assignment: CDR1 GTSNPN and CDR2 SVGIG (reference sequence). The CDR3 covers 13 residues. Trimming took 2 bases from V and 6 from J, leaving 11 bases between them. The sequenced sample was PBMCs or T cells enriched from blood (not recorded which). This sequence was found in a woman younger than 45 who had recovered from COVID-19. The rearrangement joins TRBV30 to TRBJ1-5; D uncertain. For the CDR3, the DNA is TGTGCCTGGAGTAGGTCAGGAGGTCAGCCCCAGCATTTT. It specifies CAWSRSGGQPQHF.